The 18 T cell receptor beta chains below come from one sample, sequenced in a study of cytomegalovirus exposure and HLA in healthy donors. PCR employed 60 Vbeta and 13 Jbeta primers. Repertoires were generated with immunoSEQ multiplex PCR, while TCRdb's copy carries only in-frame clones and drops some. The sample lists approximately 150,000 clones; roughly 76% were seen once. The sequencing sample was made of PBMCs. The receptors derive from a man aged 55-75 years in good health and CMV-seronegative.

The rearrangement joins TRBV7-9 to TRBJ1-2; 9 bases agree with TRBD1. The germline CDR1 and CDR2 sequences are SEHNR and FQNEAQ (reference sequence). The length of the CDR3 is 14 residues. J lost 6 bases, V lost 3 bases, and 5 bases had no gene match. The CDR3 DNA sequence: TGTGCCAGCAGCTTTGGGGGACAGGGACATGGCTACACCTTC. This encodes CASSFGGQGHGYTF.

The rearrangement uses TRBV19 and TRBJ2-2; 12 bases align to TRBD2. Germline CDR1 is LNHDA and CDR2 is SQIVND (reference sequence). The CDR3 length is 16 residues. Trimming removed 2 bases from V and 6 bases from J; junction bases left unmatched: 4. CDR3 sequence (DNA): TGTGCCAGTAGTATACCTAGCGGGGGGGCATCCGGGGAGCTGTTTTTT. This encodes CASSIPSGGASGELFF. The full variable domain, its missing parts supplied by reference TRBV19 and TRBJ2-2, is DGGITQSPKYLFRKEGQNVTLSCEQNLNHDAMYWYRQDPGQGLRLIYYSQIVNDFQKGDIAEGYSVSREKKESFPLTVTSAQKNPTAFYLCASSIPSGGASGELFFGEGSRLTVL.

The chain couples TRBV21-1 to TRBJ1-6; the table's D call TRBD1 went unverified against the DNA. TRBV21-1 is a pseudogene. The CDR3 length is 19 residues. CDR3 in amino acids: CASSKEDNISSSYNSPLHF. In DNA, the CDR3 is TGTGCCAGCAGCAAAGAGGACAATATCTCAAGCTCCTATAATTCACCCCTCCACTTT.

In DNA, the CDR3 is TGCGCCAGCAGCCGGGGACTAGCGGGGACTTCTGGGGCCAACGTCCTGACTTTC. It specifies CASSRGLAGTSGANVLTF. V gene TRBV4-3 combines with J gene TRBJ2-6, with 13 nucleotides matching TRBD2. The CDR3 loop spans 18 amino acids. Germline V gives CDR1 LGHNA, CDR2 YSLEER. Losses at the gene ends were 4 bases for V and 1 base for J; bases not matched to a gene: 4.

The sample holds one count of this clone. The chain links TRBV7-6 to TRBJ2-7; 7 bases align to TRBD1. J was trimmed by 0 bases and V by 7 bases; bases with no gene match: 6. The CDR3 loop spans 14 amino acids. CDR1 SGHVS and CDR2 FNYEAQ come from the germline V gene. The CDR3 here is CASTPTGNSYEQYF. DNA of the CDR3: TGTGCCAGCACCCCGACAGGGAACTCCTACGAGCAGTACTTC. The whole variable domain, filled in from reference TRBV7-6 and TRBJ2-7, reads GAGVSQSPRYKVTKRGQDVALRCDPISGHVSLYWYRQALGQGPEFLTYFNYEAQQDKSGLPNDRFSAERPEGSISTLTIQRTEQRDSAMYRCASTPTGNSYEQYFGPGTRLTVT.

The chain couples TRBV9 to TRBJ2-1; tentative D call: TRBD2 (5 bases). The V and J ends lost 4 bases and 5 bases respectively, with 16 bases between them. The CDR3 consists of 15 residues. CDR1 and CDR2 from the germline V gene are SGDLS and YYNGEE. The CDR3 DNA sequence: TGTGCCAGCAGCCCTCGGACGGGGATGGACAATGAGCAGTTCTTC. It is translated as CASSPRTGMDNEQFF.

The chain uses TRBV28 and TRBJ2-3; 10 bases fit TRBD2. The CDR3 spans 16 residues. Germline CDR1 reads MDHEN; CDR2 reads SYDVKM. The V segment lost 11 bases and the J segment 0 bases; nucleotides outside the gene matches: 11. CDR3 sequence: CACLDSGGLSTDTQYF. CDR3 nucleotide sequence: TGTGCCTGCCTCGATAGCGGGGGGCTGAGCACAGATACGCAGTATTTT.

The table lists this clone with a count of one. V gene TRBV2 combines with J gene TRBJ1-1; maybe TRBD1 (5 bases). There are 15 residues in the CDR3. Germline values: CDR1 SNHLY, CDR2 FYNNEI. Trimming shortened V by 3 bases and J by 1 base, and 12 bases separated the two germline ends. CDR3 residues: CASSEVSGRNTEAFF. CDR3 DNA: TGTGCCAGCAGTGAGGTGTCAGGGCGGAACACTGAAGCTTTCTTT.

The genes are TRBV10-3 and TRBJ2-7, with D uncertain. This CDR3 contains 12 residues. Germline lookup yields CDR1 ENHRY and CDR2 SYGVKD. The V end lost 10 bases, the J end lost 0 bases, and 10 bases lay between the germline ends. CDR3 sequence reads: CATATNSYEQYF. The CDR3 region has the DNA TGTGCCACCGCCACTAACTCCTACGAGCAGTACTTC.

This chain connects TRBV6-5 to TRBJ2-7; D perhaps matches TRBD2 (5 bases). CDR1 is MNHEY, CDR2 SVGAGI, per germline. Trimming shortened V by 2 bases and J by 4 bases, and 12 bases separated the two germline ends. The CDR3 runs to 14 residues. The CDR3 DNA sequence: TGTGCCAGCAGTTACGAGCGGTCTGGTTACGAGCAGTACTTC. As protein: CASSYERSGYEQYF.

This rearrangement joins TRBV29-1 to TRBJ2-7; TRBD1 aligns across 12 bases. Trimming cost V 7 bases and J 6 bases; bases outside gene matches: 10. Germline assignment: CDR1 SQVTM and CDR2 ANQGSEA. This CDR3 comprises 14 residues. The CDR3 DNA reads as TGCAGCGCACTAACCGGGACAGGGGGCCTCGAGCAGTACTTC. Protein product: CSALTGTGGLEQYF.

This clone was picked up one time. The V call is TRBV5-1, the J call TRBJ2-5; 9 bases fit TRBD1. CDR1 SGHRS and CDR2 YFSETQ come from the germline V gene. V was pared by 4 bases and J by 1 base, with 2 bases of the junction left unmatched. The CDR3 totals 14 residues. CDR3 nucleotide sequence: TGCGCCAGCAGCCGGGGACAGGGCCAAGAGACCCAGTACTTC. It translates to CASSRGQGQETQYF.

The sample holds a few counts of this clone. The chain carries TRBV5-4 and TRBJ2-1; 13 positions agree with TRBD2. V gave up 4 bases and J gave up 1 base; unmatched junction bases: 5. Looked up from germline, CDR1 is SGHNT and CDR2 is YYREEE (reference sequence). CDR3 length: 17 residues. The chain's CDR3 is CASSPELAGGSYNEQFF. In DNA form, the CDR3 reads TGTGCCAGCAGCCCGGAACTAGCGGGGGGGTCCTACAATGAGCAGTTCTTC.

V is TRBV18 and J is TRBJ2-7; 7 nucleotides align to TRBD1. The CDR3 runs to 16 residues. The germline V gene encodes CDR1 KGHSH and CDR2 LQKENI. V shed 3 bases and J 3 bases; nucleotides not matched to a gene: 11. CDR3 sequence (DNA): TGTGCCAGCTCACCCAGTCCAGGGACAGAAGGCTACGAGCAGTACTTC. Translated, it gives CASSPSPGTEGYEQYF.

V is TRBV18 and J is TRBJ1-4; 10 positions agree with TRBD1. Germline V gene lookup returns CDR1 KGHSH and CDR2 LQKENI. The CDR3 totals 15 residues. J was trimmed by 8 bases and V by 2 bases; bases with no gene match: 5. The CDR3 DNA is TGTGCCAGCTCACCAAGACAGGGGGCGAGAGAAAAACTGTTTTTT. Amino acid sequence: CASSPRQGAREKLFF.

This sequence joins TRBV7-3 and TRBJ2-7, with D tentatively TRBD1 (7 bases). With 2 bases removed from V and 6 bases from J, the gap between germline ends came to 17 bases. Germline V lookup: CDR1 SGHTA, CDR2 FQGTGA. The CDR3 is made up of 15 amino acids. The CDR3, as DNA: TGTGCCAGCAGCTTAGAGGTAGCAGGGGGAGGCGAGCAGTACTTC. Protein sequence: CASSLEVAGGGEQYF.

V and J are TRBV7-6 and TRBJ2-2; D is possibly TRBD2 (5 bases). The CDR3 is made up of 14 amino acids. Germline loops: CDR1 SGHVS, CDR2 FNYEAQ. Deletions cut 1 base from V and 4 bases from J, with 7 bases between. DNA for the CDR3: TGTGCCAGCAGCTTAGGAGGGTCCACCGGGGAGCTGTTTTTT. Amino acid sequence: CASSLGGSTGELFF.

V usage is TRBV5-1 and J usage is TRBJ1-1; 7 bases map to TRBD1. Germline V lookup: CDR1 SGHRS, CDR2 YFSETQ. V lost 0 bases and J lost 5; bases outside the gene matches: 7. The CDR3 is made up of 15 amino acids. The CDR3 region is CASSLGGRGETEAFF. CDR3 coding DNA: TGCGCCAGCAGCTTGGGGGGCAGGGGGGAAACTGAAGCTTTCTTT.